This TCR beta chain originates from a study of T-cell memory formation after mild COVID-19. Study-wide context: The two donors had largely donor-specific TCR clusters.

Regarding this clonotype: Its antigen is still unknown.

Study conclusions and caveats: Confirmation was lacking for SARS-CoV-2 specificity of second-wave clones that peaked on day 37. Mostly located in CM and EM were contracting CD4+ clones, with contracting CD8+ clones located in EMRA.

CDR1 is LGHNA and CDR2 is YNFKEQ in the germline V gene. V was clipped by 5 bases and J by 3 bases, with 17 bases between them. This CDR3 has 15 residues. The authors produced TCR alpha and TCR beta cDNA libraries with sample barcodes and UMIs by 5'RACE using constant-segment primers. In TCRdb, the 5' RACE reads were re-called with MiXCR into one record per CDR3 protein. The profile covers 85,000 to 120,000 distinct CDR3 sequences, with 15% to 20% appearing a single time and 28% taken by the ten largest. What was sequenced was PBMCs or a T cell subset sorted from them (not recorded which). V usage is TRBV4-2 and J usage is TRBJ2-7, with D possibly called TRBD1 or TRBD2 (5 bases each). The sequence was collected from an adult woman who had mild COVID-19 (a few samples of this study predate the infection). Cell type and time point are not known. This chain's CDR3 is CASSINRDELYEQYF. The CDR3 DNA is TGTGCCAGCAGCATAAACCGGGACGAACTCTACGAGCAGTACTTC.